A selection of T cell receptor beta chains follows, all from one sample in a study of OX40 agonist ivuxolimab in advanced cancers. Profiled with immunoSEQ multiplex PCR; TCRdb holds only in-frame clones, not every one. Of 60,000 to 85,000 clones listed, 87% are singletons. Here the sequenced sample was CD4+ or CD8+ T cells sorted from blood, taken in a trial of the OX40 agonist ivuxolimab. These receptors were obtained from an adult with an advanced solid tumor such as melanoma, head and neck, liver or kidney cancer. CDR3s include the opening cysteine and the closing phenylalanine or tryptophan. A D gene is named only where the DNA matches it firmly. Only part of the rows carry a size: once, few, many, or a class if the clone is expanded.

CASSLEMGKNQPQHF	TGTGCCAGCAGCTTGGAAATGGGTAAAAATCAGCCCCAGCATTTT	TRBJ1-5	.	TRBV5-6	.
CASNNRVSTEAFF	TGTGCCAGCAACAACAGGGTCAGCACTGAAGCTTTCTTT	TRBJ1-1	.	TRBV5-6	.
CASSLAAQGGETQYF	TGCGCCAGCAGCTTGGCCGCACAGGGCGGAGAGACCCAGTACTTC	TRBJ2-5	.	TRBV5-1	.
CSVERRAGYEQYF	TGCAGCGTTGAGCGCAGGGCCGGATACGAGCAGTACTTC	TRBJ2-7	few	TRBV29-1	.
CSVEGQGHSYEQYF	TGCAGCGTTGAAGGACAGGGTCACTCCTACGAGCAGTACTTC	TRBJ2-7	.	TRBV29-1	TRBD1
CASSNPLLNEQFF	TGTGCCAGCAGTAACCCCCTACTCAATGAGCAGTTCTTC	TRBJ2-1	once	TRBV6-5	.
CASSLDRGNEQYF	TGCGCCAGCAGCCTGGACAGGGGAAACGAGCAGTACTTC	TRBJ2-7	.	TRBV5-1	TRBD1
CASSSPGQGNSPLHF	TGTGCCAGCAGTTCCCCGGGACAGGGAAATTCACCCCTCCACTTT	TRBJ1-6	.	TRBV6-5	TRBD1
CASSFSDRGNQPQHF	TGCGCCAGCAGTTTCTCTGACAGGGGCAATCAGCCCCAGCATTTT	TRBJ1-5	.	TRBV10-2	TRBD1
CASSESSGGTHYEQYF	TGTGCCAGCAGTGAAAGTAGTGGCGGGACCCACTACGAGCAGTACTTC	TRBJ2-7	.	TRBV2	.
CASQHSLAGTYNEQFF	TGCGCCAGCCAACACTCACTAGCGGGAACCTACAATGAGCAGTTCTTC	TRBJ2-1	.	TRBV5-1	TRBD2
CASSRGQGAYNEQFF	TGTGCCAGCAGCAGGGGACAGGGGGCGTACAATGAGCAGTTCTTC	TRBJ2-1	.	TRBV2	TRBD1
CASRWEGAGTEAFF	TGTGCCAGCAGGTGGGAGGGGGCGGGAACTGAAGCTTTCTTT	TRBJ1-1	.	TRBV6-1	TRBD1
CASSRKGRETQYF	TGTGCCAGCAGCAGGAAAGGGAGGGAGACCCAGTACTTC	TRBJ2-5	few	TRBV7-2	.
CASSSRGPSYNEQFF	TGTGCCAGCAGCTCACGGGGGCCGTCCTACAATGAGCAGTTCTTC	TRBJ2-1	.	TRBV5-4	.
CASTPGQGLSYEQYF	TGTGCCAGCACCCCGGGACAGGGATTATCCTACGAGCAGTACTTC	TRBJ2-7	.	TRBV7-9	TRBD1
CASSQASGRAGTGELFF	TGTGCCAGCAGCCAGGCTAGCGGGAGGGCCGGGACCGGGGAGCTGTTTTTT	TRBJ2-2	.	TRBV4-2	TRBD2
CASSPQVGVNQPQHF	TGCGCCAGCAGCCCCCAAGTCGGGGTTAATCAGCCCCAGCATTTT	TRBJ1-5	.	TRBV4-3	.
CASSQEGQGVETQYF	TGTGCCAGCAGCCAAGAAGGACAGGGGGTCGAGACCCAGTACTTC	TRBJ2-5	.	TRBV2	TRBD1
CASIPDTYSNQPQHF	TGTGCCAGTATCCCAGACACCTATAGCAATCAGCCCCAGCATTTT	TRBJ1-5	.	TRBV19	.
CASSSSYEQYF	TGTGCCAGCAGCTCCTCCTACGAGCAGTACTTC	TRBJ2-7	.	TRBV5-4	.
CASSLGTVLGYTF	TGTGCCAGCAGTCTTGGGACAGTTCTTGGCTACACCTTC	TRBJ1-2	.	TRBV5-6	TRBD1
CASSFLGYEQYF	TGTGCCAGCAGTTTCTTGGGGTACGAGCAGTACTTC	TRBJ2-7	.	TRBV28	.
CASSPSGLQFF	TGTGCCAGCAGTCCCTCGGGGTTACAGTTCTTC	TRBJ2-1	.	TRBV28	.
CASLRSGGAPGEQFF	TGTGCCAGCCTCAGAAGCGGGGGGGCCCCGGGGGAGCAGTTCTTC	TRBJ2-1	.	TRBV18	TRBD2
CASSRASGGVTDTQYF	TGCGCCAGCAGTCGGGCTAGCGGGGGGGTCACAGATACGCAGTATTTT	TRBJ2-3	once	TRBV23-1	TRBD2
CASSVLDRRATNEKLFF	TGTGCCAGCAGCGTCCTTGACAGGAGGGCAACTAATGAAAAACTGTTTTTT	TRBJ1-4	once	TRBV9	.
CASMAGYSEAFF	TGTGCCAGTATGGCCGGGTATTCTGAAGCTTTCTTT	TRBJ1-1	.	TRBV19	.
CATKKEDQMNTEAFF	TGTGCCACCAAAAAGGAGGACCAAATGAACACTGAAGCTTTCTTT	TRBJ1-1	.	TRBV6-4	.
CASSLGDSLLAKNIQYF	TGTGCCAGCAGCTTGGGGGACAGCTTACTAGCCAAAAACATTCAGTACTTC	TRBJ2-4	once	TRBV5-5	TRBD1
CASSAGQDLPYEQYF	TGTGCCAGCAGCGCAGGACAGGATCTTCCCTACGAGCAGTACTTC	TRBJ2-7	.	TRBV7-9	TRBD1
CASSLGGTGGDLNTEAFF	TGCGCCAGCAGCTTGGGCGGGACAGGGGGCGATTTGAACACTGAAGCTTTCTTT	TRBJ1-1	.	TRBV5-1	TRBD1
CASSPLGFEGAGEAFF	TGTGCCAGCTCACCACTTGGGTTTGAGGGGGCAGGTGAAGCTTTCTTT	TRBJ1-1	.	TRBV18	TRBD1
CASSQGDWNYEQYF	TGCGCCAGCAGCCAAGGGGACTGGAACTACGAGCAGTACTTC	TRBJ2-7	.	TRBV4-1	.
CASSITHLAKNIQYF	TGTGCCAGTAGTATCACGCATCTAGCCAAAAACATTCAGTACTTC	TRBJ2-4	.	TRBV19	.
CASSLGLADEQFF	TGTGCCAGCAGCTTAGGACTAGCAGATGAGCAGTTCTTC	TRBJ2-1	.	TRBV7-9	TRBD2
CASSSTRNYGYTF	TGTGCCAGCAGTTCAACCCGAAACTATGGCTACACCTTC	TRBJ1-2	once	TRBV28	.
CASSFGPAYEQYF	TGTGCCAGCAGCTTCGGACCTGCCTACGAGCAGTACTTC	TRBJ2-7	.	TRBV7-9	.
CASSPQGNQPQHF	TGTGCCAGCAGTCCCCAGGGAAATCAGCCCCAGCATTTT	TRBJ1-5	.	TRBV7-2	.
CASSRKSGGIVPYNEQFF	TGTGCCAGCAGCCGCAAAAGCGGCGGGATTGTCCCCTACAATGAGCAGTTCTTC	TRBJ2-1	.	TRBV14	.
CASSAGDLRNEQYF	TGTGCCAGCAGCGCCGGGGACTTGAGGAACGAGCAGTACTTC	TRBJ2-7	.	TRBV13	.
CASSEGVGKLFF	TGTGCCAGCAGTGAAGGGGTCGGAAAGCTGTTTTTT	TRBJ1-4	.	TRBV25-1	.
CASSKGPEDEKLFF	TGTGCCAGCAGTAAGGGACCGGAGGATGAAAAACTGTTTTTT	TRBJ1-4	.	TRBV25-1	.
CASRASAQETQYF	TGTGCCAGCAGAGCCAGTGCCCAAGAGACCCAGTACTTC	TRBJ2-5	.	TRBV11-2	.
CASSFFSQGAREQYF	TGTGCCAGCAGTTTCTTCTCACAGGGGGCCCGAGAGCAGTACTTC	TRBJ2-7	few	TRBV28	TRBD1
CASSLVRGSQPQHF	TGTGCCAGCAGCTTAGTCAGGGGGTCTCAGCCCCAGCATTTT	TRBJ1-5	.	TRBV7-6	TRBD1
CASSVRLAGQEYF	TGTGCCAGCAGCGTAAGGTTGGCGGGACAGGAGTACTTC	TRBJ2-7	.	TRBV27	TRBD1
CASSPGRKNTEAFF	TGTGCCAGCTCACCAGGCAGAAAGAACACTGAAGCTTTCTTT	TRBJ1-1	.	TRBV18	.
CASSFDRAGANVLTF	TGTGCCAGCAGCTTTGACAGGGCTGGGGCCAACGTCCTGACTTTC	TRBJ2-6	.	TRBV7-9	TRBD1
CASSLIGGADTQYF	TGCGCCAGCAGCTTGATTGGTGGAGCAGATACGCAGTATTTT	TRBJ2-3	.	TRBV5-1	.
CASSTGSYNEQFF	TGTGCCAGCAGCACTGGTTCCTACAATGAGCAGTTCTTC	TRBJ2-1	.	TRBV28	.
CSVAGQGAYEQYF	TGCAGCGTTGCGGGACAAGGAGCCTACGAGCAGTACTTC	TRBJ2-7	.	TRBV29-1	.
CASRRTGNSDTQYF	TGTGCCAGCAGAAGGACAGGGAACTCAGATACGCAGTATTTT	TRBJ2-3	.	TRBV2	TRBD1
CAWRKTGFQETQYF	TGTGCCTGGAGAAAAACAGGGTTTCAGGAGACCCAGTACTTC	TRBJ2-5	.	TRBV30	.
CASSPSRAKVF	TGTGCCAGCAGCCCGTCGCGAGCAAAGGTGTTC	TRBJ2-7	.	TRBV28	.
CASSPFDRSTEAFF	TGTGCCAGCTCACCATTTGACCGTTCCACTGAAGCTTTCTTT	TRBJ1-1	.	TRBV18	.
CATSPRGPRNTEAFF	TGTGCCACCTCGCCCCGAGGCCCCCGGAACACTGAAGCTTTCTTT	TRBJ1-1	.	TRBV28	.
CASSSPGLAGASYEQYF	TGTGCCAGCAGCTCTCCGGGACTAGCGGGTGCGTCCTACGAGCAGTACTTC	TRBJ2-7	.	TRBV5-8	TRBD2
CASSGAAPYSYEQYF	TGTGCCAGTAGCGGGGCAGCCCCTTACTCCTACGAGCAGTACTTC	TRBJ2-7	once	TRBV19	.